Below, one T cell receptor beta chain is given with its context. Its antigen remains unidentified. This specimen belongs to a study of T-cell memory formation after mild COVID-19. Study background: Clusters were largely donor specific.

Germline loops: CDR1 MDHEN, CDR2 SYDVKM. V dropped 5 bases and J dropped 9 bases, with 19 bases sitting between them. The CDR3 contains 14 residues. Whole-study results and caveats: Whereas later expanders leaned CD4+, clones contracting day 15 to 85 showed a balanced CD4/CD8 makeup. Pre-infection memory held some responding clones, suggesting pre-existing cross-reactive T cells responded.

UMIs and sample barcodes were carried by the TCR alpha and TCR beta cDNA libraries that 5'RACE produced using constant-segment primers. TCRdb used MiXCR to reprocess the 5' RACE reads, holding one entry per CDR3 protein. The data hold just over 150,000 distinct CDR3 sequences, with roughly 31% observed a single time. This chain links TRBV28 with TRBJ1-1; possibly TRBD1 for D (5 bases). The sequenced sample consisted of PBMCs or a T cell subset sorted from them (not recorded which). The source is an adult woman who had mild COVID-19 (a few samples of this study predate the infection). Cell type and time point are not known. CDR3 coding DNA: TGTGCCAGCAGTCCCATCTCGGGGGAGGTGCAAGCTTTCTTT. It yields the protein CASSPISGEVQAFF.